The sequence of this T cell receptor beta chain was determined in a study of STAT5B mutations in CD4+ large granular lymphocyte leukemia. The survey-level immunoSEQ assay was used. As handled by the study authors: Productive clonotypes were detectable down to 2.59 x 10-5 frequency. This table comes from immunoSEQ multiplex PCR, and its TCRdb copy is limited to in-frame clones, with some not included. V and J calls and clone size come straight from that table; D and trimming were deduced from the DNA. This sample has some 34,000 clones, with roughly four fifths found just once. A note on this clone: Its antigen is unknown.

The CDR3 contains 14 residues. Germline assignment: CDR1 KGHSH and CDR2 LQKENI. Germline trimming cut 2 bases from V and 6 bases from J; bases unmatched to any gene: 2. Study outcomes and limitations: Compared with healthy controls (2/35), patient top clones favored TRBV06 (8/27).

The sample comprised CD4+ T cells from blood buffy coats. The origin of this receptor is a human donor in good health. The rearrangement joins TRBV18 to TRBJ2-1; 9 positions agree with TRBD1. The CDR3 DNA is TGTGCCAGCTCACCAGTGACAGGGGGCAATGAGCAGTTCTTC. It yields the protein CASSPVTGGNEQFF.